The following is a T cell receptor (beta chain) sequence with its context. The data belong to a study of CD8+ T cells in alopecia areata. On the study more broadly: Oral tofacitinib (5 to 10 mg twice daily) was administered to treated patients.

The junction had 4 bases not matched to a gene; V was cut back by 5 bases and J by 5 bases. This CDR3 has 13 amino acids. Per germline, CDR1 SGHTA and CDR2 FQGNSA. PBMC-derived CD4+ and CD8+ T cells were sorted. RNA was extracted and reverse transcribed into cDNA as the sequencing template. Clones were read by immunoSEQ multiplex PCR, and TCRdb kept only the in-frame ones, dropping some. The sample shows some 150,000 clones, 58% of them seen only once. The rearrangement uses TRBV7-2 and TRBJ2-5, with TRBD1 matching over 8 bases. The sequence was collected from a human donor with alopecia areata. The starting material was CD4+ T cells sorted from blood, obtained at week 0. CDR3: CASSANRGETQYF. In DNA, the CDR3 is TGTGCCAGCAGCGCCAACAGGGGGGAGACCCAGTACTTC.